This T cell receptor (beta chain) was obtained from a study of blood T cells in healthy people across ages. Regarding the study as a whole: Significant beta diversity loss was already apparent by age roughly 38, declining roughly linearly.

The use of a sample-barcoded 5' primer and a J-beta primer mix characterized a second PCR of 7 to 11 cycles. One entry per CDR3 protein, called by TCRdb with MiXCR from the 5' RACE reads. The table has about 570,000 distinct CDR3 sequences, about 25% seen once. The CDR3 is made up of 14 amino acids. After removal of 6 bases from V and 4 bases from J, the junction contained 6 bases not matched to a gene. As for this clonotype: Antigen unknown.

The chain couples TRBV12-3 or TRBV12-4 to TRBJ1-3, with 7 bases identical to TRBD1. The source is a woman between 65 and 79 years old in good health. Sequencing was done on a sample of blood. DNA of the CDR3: TGTGCCAGCAGCCTCGACAGGGTCGGAAACACCATATATTTT. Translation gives CASSLDRVGNTIYF.